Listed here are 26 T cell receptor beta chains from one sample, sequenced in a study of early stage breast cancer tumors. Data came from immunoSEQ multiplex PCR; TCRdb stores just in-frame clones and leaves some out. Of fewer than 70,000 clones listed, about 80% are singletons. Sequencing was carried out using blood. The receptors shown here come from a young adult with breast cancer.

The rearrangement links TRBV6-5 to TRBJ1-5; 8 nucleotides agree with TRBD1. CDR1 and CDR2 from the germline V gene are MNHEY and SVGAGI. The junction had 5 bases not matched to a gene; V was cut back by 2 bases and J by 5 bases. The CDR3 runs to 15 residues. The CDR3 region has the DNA TGTGCCAGCAGTTACCACCCGACAGGGGATCAGCCCCAGCATTTT. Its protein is CASSYHPTGDQPQHF.

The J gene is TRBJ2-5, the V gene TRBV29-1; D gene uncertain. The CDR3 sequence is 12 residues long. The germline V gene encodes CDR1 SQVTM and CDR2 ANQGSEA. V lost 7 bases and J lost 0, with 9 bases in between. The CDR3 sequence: CSAHSDQETQYF. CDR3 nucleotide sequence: TGCAGCGCTCATTCGGACCAAGAGACCCAGTACTTC. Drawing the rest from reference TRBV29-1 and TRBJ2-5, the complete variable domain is SAVISQKPSRDICQRGTSLTIQCQVDSQVTMMFWYRQQPGQSLTLIATANQGSEATYESGFVIDKFPISRPNLTFSTLTVSNMSPEDSSIYLCSAHSDQETQYFGPGTRLLVL.

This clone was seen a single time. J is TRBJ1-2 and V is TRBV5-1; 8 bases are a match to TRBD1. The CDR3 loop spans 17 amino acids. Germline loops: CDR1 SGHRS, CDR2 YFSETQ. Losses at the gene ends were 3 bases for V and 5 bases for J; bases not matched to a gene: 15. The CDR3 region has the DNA TGCGCCAGCAGCTCAAGGGACAGGATGCGGCGGGAGTATGGCTACACCTTC. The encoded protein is CASSSRDRMRREYGYTF.

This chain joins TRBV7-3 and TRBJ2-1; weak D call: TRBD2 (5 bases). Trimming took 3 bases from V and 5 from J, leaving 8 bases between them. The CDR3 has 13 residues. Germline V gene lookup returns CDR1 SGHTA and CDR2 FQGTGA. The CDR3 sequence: CASSLASHNEQFF. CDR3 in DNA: TGTGCCAGCAGCTTGGCTAGCCACAATGAGCAGTTCTTC. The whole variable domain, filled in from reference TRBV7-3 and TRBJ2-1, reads GAGVSQTPSNKVTEKGKYVELRCDPISGHTALYWYRQSLGQGPEFLIYFQGTGAADDSGLPNDRFFAVRPEGSVSTLKIQRTERGDSAVYLCASSLASHNEQFFGPGTRLTVL.

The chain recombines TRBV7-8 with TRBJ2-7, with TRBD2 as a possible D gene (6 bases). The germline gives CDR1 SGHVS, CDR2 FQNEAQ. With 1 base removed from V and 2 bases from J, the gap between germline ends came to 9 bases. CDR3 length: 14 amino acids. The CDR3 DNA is TGTGCCAGCAGCTTAGAGGCGGGGCCCTACGAGCAGTACTTC. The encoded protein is CASSLEAGPYEQYF.

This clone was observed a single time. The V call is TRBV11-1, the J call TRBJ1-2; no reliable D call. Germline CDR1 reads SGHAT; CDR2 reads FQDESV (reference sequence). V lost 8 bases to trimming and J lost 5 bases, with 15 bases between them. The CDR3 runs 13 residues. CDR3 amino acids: CASSDWAGYGYTF. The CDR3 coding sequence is TGTGCCAGCTCGGACTGGGCTGGGTATGGCTACACCTTC.

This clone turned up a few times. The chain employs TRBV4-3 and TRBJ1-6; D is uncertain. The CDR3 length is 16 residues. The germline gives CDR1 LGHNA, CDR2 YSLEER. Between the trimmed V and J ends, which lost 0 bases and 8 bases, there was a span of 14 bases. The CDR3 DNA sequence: TGCGCCAGCAGCCAAGATTATCCAGCGTCCTATTCACCCCTCCACTTT. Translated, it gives CASSQDYPASYSPLHF.

The CDR3 here is CASSYIGQNEKLFF. The CDR3 DNA is TGTGCCAGCAGTTATATCGGACAAAATGAAAAACTGTTTTTT. The rearrangement links TRBV6-5 to TRBJ1-4; maybe TRBD1 (5 bases). Trimming shortened V by 3 bases and J by 5 bases, and 10 bases separated the two germline ends. Germline CDR1 and CDR2: MNHEY and SVGAGI. The CDR3 loop spans 14 amino acids.

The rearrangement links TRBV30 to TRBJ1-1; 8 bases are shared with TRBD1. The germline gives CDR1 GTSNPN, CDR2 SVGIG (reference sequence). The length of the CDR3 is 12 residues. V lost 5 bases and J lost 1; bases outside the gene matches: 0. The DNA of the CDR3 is TGTGCCTGGGGACAGGGGAACACTGAAGCTTTCTTT. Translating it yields CAWGQGNTEAFF. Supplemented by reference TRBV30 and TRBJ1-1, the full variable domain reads SQTIHQWPATLVQPVGSPLSLECTVEGTSNPNLYWYRQAAGRGLQLLFYSVGIGQISSEVPQNLSASRPQDRQFILSSKKLLLSDSGFYLCAWGQGNTEAFFGQGTRLTVV.

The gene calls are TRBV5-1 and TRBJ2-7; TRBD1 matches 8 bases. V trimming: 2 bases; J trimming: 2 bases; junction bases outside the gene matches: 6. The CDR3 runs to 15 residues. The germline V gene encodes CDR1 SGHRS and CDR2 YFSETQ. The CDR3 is CASSLGQGAPYEQYF. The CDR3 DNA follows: TGCGCCAGCAGCTTAGGGCAGGGGGCCCCCTACGAGCAGTACTTC.

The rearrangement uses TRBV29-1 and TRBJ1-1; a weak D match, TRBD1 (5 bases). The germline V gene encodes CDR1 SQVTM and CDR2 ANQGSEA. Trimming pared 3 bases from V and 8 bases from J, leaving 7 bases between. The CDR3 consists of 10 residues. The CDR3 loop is CSVEDNEAFF. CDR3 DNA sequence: TGCAGCGTTGAGGACAACGAAGCTTTCTTT.

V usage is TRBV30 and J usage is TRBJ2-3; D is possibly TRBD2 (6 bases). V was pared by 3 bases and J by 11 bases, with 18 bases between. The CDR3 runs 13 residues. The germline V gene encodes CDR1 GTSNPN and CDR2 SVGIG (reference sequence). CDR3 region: CAWSPGGGGLQYF. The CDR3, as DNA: TGTGCCTGGAGCCCAGGTGGGGGAGGCTTGCAGTATTTT.

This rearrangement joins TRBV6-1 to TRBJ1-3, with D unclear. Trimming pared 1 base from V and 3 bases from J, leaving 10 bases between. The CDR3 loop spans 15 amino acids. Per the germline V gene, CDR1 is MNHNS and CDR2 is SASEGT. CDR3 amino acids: CASSEGPSRGNTIYF. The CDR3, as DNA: TGTGCCAGCAGTGAAGGGCCAAGCCGTGGAAACACCATATATTTT.

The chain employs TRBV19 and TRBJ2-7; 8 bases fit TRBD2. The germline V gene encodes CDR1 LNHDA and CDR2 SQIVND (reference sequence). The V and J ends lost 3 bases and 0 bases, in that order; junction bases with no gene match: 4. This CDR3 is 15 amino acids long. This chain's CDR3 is CASSINGGVSYEQYF. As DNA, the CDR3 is TGTGCCAGTAGTATTAACGGGGGGGTCTCCTACGAGCAGTACTTC. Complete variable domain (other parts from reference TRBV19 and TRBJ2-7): DGGITQSPKYLFRKEGQNVTLSCEQNLNHDAMYWYRQDPGQGLRLIYYSQIVNDFQKGDIAEGYSVSREKKESFPLTVTSAQKNPTAFYLCASSINGGVSYEQYFGPGTRLTVT.

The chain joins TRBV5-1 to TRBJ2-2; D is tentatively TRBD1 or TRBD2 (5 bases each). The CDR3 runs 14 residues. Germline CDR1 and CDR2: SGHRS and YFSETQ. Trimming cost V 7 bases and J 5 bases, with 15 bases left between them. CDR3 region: CASGTGGWTGELFF. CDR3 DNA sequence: TGCGCCAGCGGCACAGGAGGATGGACCGGGGAGCTGTTTTTT.

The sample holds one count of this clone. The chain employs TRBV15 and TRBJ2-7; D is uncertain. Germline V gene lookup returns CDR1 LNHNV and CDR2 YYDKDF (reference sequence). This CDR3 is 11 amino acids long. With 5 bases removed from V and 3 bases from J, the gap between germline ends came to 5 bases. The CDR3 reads CATSGDYEQYF. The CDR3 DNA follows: TGTGCCACCAGCGGCGACTACGAGCAGTACTTC.

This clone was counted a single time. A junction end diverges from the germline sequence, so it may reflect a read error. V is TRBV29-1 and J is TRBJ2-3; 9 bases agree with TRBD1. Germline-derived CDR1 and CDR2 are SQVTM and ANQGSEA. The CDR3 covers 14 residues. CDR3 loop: CSFEGDRETDTQYF. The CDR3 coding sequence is TGCAGCTTTGAAGGGGACAGGGAGACAGATACGCAGTATTTT.

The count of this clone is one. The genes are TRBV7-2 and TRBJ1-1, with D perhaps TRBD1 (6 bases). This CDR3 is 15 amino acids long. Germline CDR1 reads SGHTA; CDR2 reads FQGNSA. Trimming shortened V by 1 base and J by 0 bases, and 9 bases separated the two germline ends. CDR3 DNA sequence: TGTGCCAGCAGCTTAGAGGGGGGGATGAACACTGAAGCTTTCTTT. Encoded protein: CASSLEGGMNTEAFF.

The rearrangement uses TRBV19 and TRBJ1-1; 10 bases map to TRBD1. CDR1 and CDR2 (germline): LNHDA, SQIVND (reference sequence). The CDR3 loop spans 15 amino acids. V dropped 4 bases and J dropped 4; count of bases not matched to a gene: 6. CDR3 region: CASSTPGQGRTEAFF. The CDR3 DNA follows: TGTGCCAGTAGTACTCCGGGACAGGGGCGCACTGAAGCTTTCTTT.

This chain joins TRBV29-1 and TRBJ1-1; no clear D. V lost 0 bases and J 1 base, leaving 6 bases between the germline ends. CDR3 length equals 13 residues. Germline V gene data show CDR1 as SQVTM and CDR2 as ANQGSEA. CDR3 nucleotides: TGCAGCGTTGAAGAATCGTGGAACACTGAAGCTTTCTTT. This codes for CSVEESWNTEAFF. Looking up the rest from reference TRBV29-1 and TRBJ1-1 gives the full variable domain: SAVISQKPSRDICQRGTSLTIQCQVDSQVTMMFWYRQQPGQSLTLIATANQGSEATYESGFVIDKFPISRPNLTFSTLTVSNMSPEDSSIYLCSVEESWNTEAFFGQGTRLTVV.

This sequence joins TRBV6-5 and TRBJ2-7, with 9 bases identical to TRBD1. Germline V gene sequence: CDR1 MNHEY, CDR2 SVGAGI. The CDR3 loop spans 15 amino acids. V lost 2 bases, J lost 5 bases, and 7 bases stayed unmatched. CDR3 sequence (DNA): TGTGCCAGCAGTTACACGGGACAGGGTGGCCACGAGCAGTACTTC. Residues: CASSYTGQGGHEQYF.

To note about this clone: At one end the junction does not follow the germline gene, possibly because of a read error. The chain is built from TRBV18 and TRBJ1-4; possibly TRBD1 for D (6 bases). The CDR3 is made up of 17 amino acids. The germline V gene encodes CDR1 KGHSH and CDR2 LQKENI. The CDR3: CASSSPPRQALSVKLFF. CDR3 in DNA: TGTGCCAGCTCATCACCACCCCGACAGGCTCTATCGGTAAAACTGTTTTTT.

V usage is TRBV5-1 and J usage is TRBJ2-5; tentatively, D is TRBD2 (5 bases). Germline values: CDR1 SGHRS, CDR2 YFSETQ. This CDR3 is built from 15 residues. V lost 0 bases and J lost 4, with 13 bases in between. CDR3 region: CASSLAMGSGETQYF. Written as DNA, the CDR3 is TGCGCCAGCAGCTTGGCTATGGGGAGTGGAGAGACCCAGTACTTC.

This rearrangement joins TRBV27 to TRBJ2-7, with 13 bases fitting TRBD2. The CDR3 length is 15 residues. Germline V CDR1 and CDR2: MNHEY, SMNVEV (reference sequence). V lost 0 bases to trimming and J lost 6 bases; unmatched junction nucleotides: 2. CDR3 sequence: CASSLSGLAGPEQYF. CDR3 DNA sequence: TGTGCCAGCAGTTTATCGGGACTAGCGGGACCCGAGCAGTACTTC.

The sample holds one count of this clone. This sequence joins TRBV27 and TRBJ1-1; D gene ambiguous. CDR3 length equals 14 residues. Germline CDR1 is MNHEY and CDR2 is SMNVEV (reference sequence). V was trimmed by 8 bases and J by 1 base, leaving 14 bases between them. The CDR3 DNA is TGTGCCAGCCGAAAGGAGGGAGGGAACACTGAAGCTTTCTTT. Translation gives CASRKEGGNTEAFF.

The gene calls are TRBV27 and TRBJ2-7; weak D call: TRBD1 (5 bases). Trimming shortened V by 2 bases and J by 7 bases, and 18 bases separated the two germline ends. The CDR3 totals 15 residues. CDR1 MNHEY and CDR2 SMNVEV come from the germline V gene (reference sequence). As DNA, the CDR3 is TGTGCCAGCAGTTTAGGGTGGGGCGGAGTTCTGGAGCAGTACTTC. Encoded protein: CASSLGWGGVLEQYF.